This T cell receptor beta chain was captured in a study of technical replicates of blood from a handful of donors. Germline loops: CDR1 MGHRA, CDR2 YSYEKL. The CDR3 consists of 14 residues. With 4 bases clipped from V and 5 bases from J, the junction kept 6 bases outside the gene matches. Sequencing was performed with immunoSEQ multiplex PCR; in TCRdb, only in-frame clones are kept and a portion is missing. The table shows 85,000 to 95,000 clones, with 90% to 97% occurring only once. The sequence was collected from a human donor in good health. The gene calls are TRBV4-1 and TRBJ2-7, with TRBD2 matching 9 bases. The source material was T cells isolated from PBMCs. CDR3 sequence: CASSPSGRSDEQYF. The CDR3 coding sequence is TGCGCCAGCAGCCCCAGCGGGAGGTCCGACGAGCAGTACTTC.